A selection of T cell receptor beta chains follows, all from one sample in a study of blood T cells in healthy people across ages. Via MiXCR, TCRdb re-called the 5' RACE reads, giving one row per CDR3 protein. The data show around 1.7 million distinct CDR3 sequences, 25% to 30% seen once. What was sequenced was blood. These receptors were taken from a woman in her twenties or thirties in good health. The CDR3 runs from the conserved cysteine through the conserved F or W. Each record gives: V gene, CDR3 length, J gene, D gene, clone size, CDR3 protein, CDR3 DNA. D genes are given only for firm matches. Clone size is not always given. Where it is, it says once, few, many or a class for expanded clones.

v_call: TRBV6-5; cdr3_length: 15; j_call: TRBJ1-6; d_call: TRBD1; clone_size: few; cdr3_aa: CASSRGGKRDSPLHF; cdr3_nt: TGTGCCAGCAGTCGAGGGGGCAAAAGAGACTCCCCCCTCCACTTT
v_call: TRBV28; cdr3_length: 14; j_call: TRBJ1-2; d_call: .; clone_size: few; cdr3_aa: CASSPGSWEDGYTF; cdr3_nt: TGTGCCAGCAGCCCGGGAAGCTGGGAGGATGGCTACACCTTC
v_call: TRBV12-3/TRBV12-4; cdr3_length: 14; j_call: TRBJ2-1; d_call: TRBD2; clone_size: few; cdr3_aa: CASSTSGGNNEQFF; cdr3_nt: TGTGCCAGCAGCACTAGCGGGGGTAACAATGAGCAGTTCTTC
v_call: TRBV4-3; cdr3_length: 15; j_call: TRBJ1-2; d_call: .; clone_size: few; cdr3_aa: CASSQEWGGGDGYTF; cdr3_nt: TGCGCCAGCAGCCAAGAATGGGGGGGCGGTGATGGCTACACCTTC
v_call: TRBV10-3; cdr3_length: 13; j_call: TRBJ2-7; d_call: .; clone_size: many; cdr3_aa: CAINKGTEYVQYF; cdr3_nt: TGTGCCATCAATAAGGGAACGGAATACGTGCAGTACTTC
v_call: TRBV12-3/TRBV12-4; cdr3_length: 13; j_call: TRBJ2-7; d_call: .; clone_size: few; cdr3_aa: CASSFRMSYEQYF; cdr3_nt: TGTGCCAGCAGTTTTCGGATGTCCTACGAGCAGTACTTC
v_call: TRBV9; cdr3_length: 15; j_call: TRBJ2-1; d_call: TRBD2; clone_size: .; cdr3_aa: CASSVRTSGTDEQFF; cdr3_nt: TGTGCCAGCAGCGTAAGGACTAGCGGGACCGATGAGCAGTTCTTC
v_call: TRBV5-1; cdr3_length: 13; j_call: TRBJ2-7; d_call: .; clone_size: many; cdr3_aa: CASSLEGVYEQYF; cdr3_nt: TGCGCCAGCAGCTTGGAGGGGGTTTACGAGCAGTACTTC
v_call: TRBV30; cdr3_length: 13; j_call: TRBJ2-7; d_call: TRBD1; clone_size: .; cdr3_aa: CAWSGQGNYEQYF; cdr3_nt: TGTGCCTGGTCGGGACAGGGAAACTACGAGCAGTACTTC
v_call: TRBV12-3/TRBV12-4; cdr3_length: 14; j_call: TRBJ2-5; d_call: .; clone_size: few; cdr3_aa: CASSKTSLVETQYF; cdr3_nt: TGTGCCAGCAGTAAGACTAGTTTAGTTGAGACCCAGTACTTC
v_call: TRBV30; cdr3_length: 15; j_call: TRBJ1-4; d_call: TRBD1; clone_size: .; cdr3_aa: CAWSPIRDSYEKLFF; cdr3_nt: TGTGCCTGGAGTCCCATCCGGGACAGTTATGAAAAACTGTTTTTT
v_call: TRBV9; cdr3_length: 14; j_call: TRBJ2-3; d_call: .; clone_size: few; cdr3_aa: CASSVRQVTDTQYF; cdr3_nt: TGTGCCAGCAGCGTGAGACAAGTAACAGATACGCAGTATTTT
v_call: TRBV10-3; cdr3_length: 12; j_call: TRBJ2-1; d_call: .; clone_size: few; cdr3_aa: CAIAQGGDEQFF; cdr3_nt: TGTGCCATCGCCCAGGGAGGAGATGAGCAGTTCTTC
v_call: TRBV20-1; cdr3_length: 13; j_call: TRBJ1-6; d_call: .; clone_size: .; cdr3_aa: CSATLGDYSPLHF; cdr3_nt: TGCAGTGCAACACTAGGGGACTATTCACCCCTCCACTTT
v_call: TRBV30; cdr3_length: 13; j_call: TRBJ2-7; d_call: TRBD2; clone_size: .; cdr3_aa: CAWTDGGTYEQYF; cdr3_nt: TGTGCCTGGACTGACGGGGGGACCTACGAGCAGTACTTC
v_call: TRBV5-1; cdr3_length: 14; j_call: TRBJ2-1; d_call: .; clone_size: few; cdr3_aa: CASSSRGENSEQFF; cdr3_nt: TGCGCCAGCAGCTCGCGGGGTGAAAATTCCGAGCAGTTCTTC
v_call: TRBV6-2/TRBV6-3; cdr3_length: 12; j_call: TRBJ2-1; d_call: .; clone_size: many; cdr3_aa: CASSRDYNEQFF; cdr3_nt: TGTGCCAGCAGCCGGGACTACAATGAGCAGTTCTTC
v_call: TRBV20-1; cdr3_length: 16; j_call: TRBJ2-2; d_call: TRBD2; clone_size: few; cdr3_aa: CSAERRSGGDTGELFF; cdr3_nt: TGCAGTGCTGAGCGCCGCAGCGGGGGGGACACCGGGGAGCTGTTTTTT
v_call: TRBV12-3/TRBV12-4; cdr3_length: 14; j_call: TRBJ1-6; d_call: TRBD1; clone_size: .; cdr3_aa: CASSLTGEGSPLHF; cdr3_nt: TGTGCCAGCAGTCTCACAGGGGAGGGTTCACCCCTCCACTTT
v_call: TRBV14; cdr3_length: 17; j_call: TRBJ2-1; d_call: TRBD2; clone_size: .; cdr3_aa: CASSQPPTSGGYNEQFF; cdr3_nt: TGTGCCAGCAGCCAACCCCCGACGAGCGGGGGTTACAATGAGCAGTTCTTC
v_call: TRBV5-1; cdr3_length: 16; j_call: TRBJ2-1; d_call: .; clone_size: .; cdr3_aa: CASSLDGANSYNEQFF; cdr3_nt: TGCGCCAGCAGCTTGGATGGCGCGAACTCCTACAATGAGCAGTTCTTC
v_call: TRBV5-1; cdr3_length: 14; j_call: TRBJ2-7; d_call: .; clone_size: once; cdr3_aa: CASSSRPGKREQYF; cdr3_nt: TGCGCCAGCAGCTCCCGACCGGGCAAGCGGGAGCAGTACTTC
v_call: TRBV29-1; cdr3_length: 13; j_call: TRBJ1-5; d_call: .; clone_size: few; cdr3_aa: CSVKWDGNQPQHF; cdr3_nt: TGCAGCGTGAAATGGGACGGCAATCAGCCCCAGCATTTT
v_call: TRBV20-1; cdr3_length: 15; j_call: TRBJ2-3; d_call: TRBD2; clone_size: many; cdr3_aa: CSARGTSGRADTQYF; cdr3_nt: TGCAGTGCGCGGGGGACTAGCGGGAGAGCAGATACGCAGTATTTT